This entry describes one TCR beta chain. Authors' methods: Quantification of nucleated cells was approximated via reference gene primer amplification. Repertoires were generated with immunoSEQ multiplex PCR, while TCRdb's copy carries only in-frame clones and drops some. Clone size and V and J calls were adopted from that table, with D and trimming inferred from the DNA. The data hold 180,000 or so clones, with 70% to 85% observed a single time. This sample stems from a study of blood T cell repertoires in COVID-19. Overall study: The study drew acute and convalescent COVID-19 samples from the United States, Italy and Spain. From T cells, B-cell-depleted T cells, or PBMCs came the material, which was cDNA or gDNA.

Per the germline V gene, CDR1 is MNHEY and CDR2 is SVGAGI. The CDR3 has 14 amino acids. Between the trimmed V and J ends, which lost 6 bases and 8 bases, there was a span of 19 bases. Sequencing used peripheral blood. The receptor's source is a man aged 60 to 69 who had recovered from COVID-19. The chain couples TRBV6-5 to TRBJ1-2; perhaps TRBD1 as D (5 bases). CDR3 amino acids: CASRRTPSPGGYTF. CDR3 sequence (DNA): TGTGCCAGCAGAAGGACACCCTCGCCGGGCGGCTACACCTTC.